This T cell receptor beta chain was profiled in a study of T cells in Graves' hyperthyroidism and ophthalmopathy. Template material for amplifying TCR beta CDR3 regions consisted of RNA transcripts. First-round RT-PCR of the TCR CDR3 relied on the HTBI primer set. TCRdb reanalysed the multiplex PCR reads using MiXCR and keeps one entry per CDR3 protein. The profile shows nearly 250,000 distinct CDR3 sequences, around 17% of them singletons. Germline CDR1 PRHDT, CDR2 FYEKMQ (reference sequence). The CDR3 runs 17 residues. Deletions cut 5 bases from V and 0 bases from J, with 18 bases between. Findings of the study overall: Blood samples included most of the expanded thyroid clonotypes exceeding 0.001.

This clonotype was detected many times. Its antigen is as yet unknown. This receptor was identified in a woman in her late teens or twenties with Graves' ophthalmopathy. This rearrangement joins TRBV13 to TRBJ2-3; the D gene is possibly TRBD1 (6 bases). Sequenced sample: blood. This chain's CDR3 is CASSPRGEGTSTDTQYF. DNA for the CDR3: TGTGCCAGCAGCCCCCGAGGCGAAGGGACAAGCACAGATACGCAGTATTTT.